Below, 10 T cell receptor beta chains from the same sample are listed, as sequenced in a study of blood T cell repertoires in COVID-19. Only in-frame clones appear in the TCRdb table, and some are missing; sequencing was by immunoSEQ multiplex PCR. Of fewer than 200,000 clones listed, 70% to 90% are singletons. Sequenced: peripheral blood. Receptor source: a man between 40 and 49 years old who had recovered from COVID-19.

The chain carries TRBV29-1 and TRBJ1-2, with a weak D call TRBD1 (5 bases). CDR3 length: 15 amino acids. Trimming took off 5 bases at V and 9 bases at J, with 25 bases between the two ends. Germline CDR1 reads SQVTM; CDR2 reads ANQGSEA. CDR3 residues: CSVSNWRDPGRSYTF. Written as DNA, the CDR3 is TGCAGCGTTTCCAACTGGCGGGACCCGGGTCGGAGCTACACCTTC.

This sequence joins TRBV5-6 and TRBJ2-5; 7 bases map to TRBD2. In germline, CDR1 is SGHDT, CDR2 YYEEEE. This CDR3 spans 15 amino acids. V was pared by 0 bases and J by 6 bases, with 8 bases of the junction left unmatched. CDR3 in DNA: TGTGCCAGCAGCTTGGGCCAGCGGGGACTCCAGACCCAGTACTTC. It specifies CASSLGQRGLQTQYF.

The chain's CDR3 is CASKTAGTYEQYF. As DNA, the CDR3 is TGTGCCAGCAAGACAGCTGGAACCTACGAGCAGTACTTC. J is TRBJ2-7 and V is TRBV6-6; a weak D match, TRBD1 (5 bases). CDR1 is MNHNY and CDR2 is SVGAGI in the germline V gene (reference sequence). The CDR3 covers 13 residues. V was shortened by 7 bases and J by 2 bases, with 12 bases between the two germline ends.

The V gene is TRBV7-2, the J gene TRBJ2-7, with 9 bases that match TRBD2. CDR1 and CDR2 (germline): SGHTA, FQGNSA. This CDR3 spans 14 amino acids. J was trimmed by 2 bases and V by 3 bases; bases with no gene match: 2. CDR3 loop: CASSLTSGTYEQYF. CDR3 coding DNA: TGTGCCAGCAGCTTGACTAGCGGTACCTACGAGCAGTACTTC.

This clone has only one observation. The chain uses TRBV7-9 and TRBJ2-1; 7 bases match TRBD1. Germline V gives CDR1 SEHNR, CDR2 FQNEAQ (reference sequence). J gave up 6 bases and V 5 bases, and 10 bases lay outside the gene matches. The CDR3 is 15 residues long. This CDR3 is CASSPMGTVGNEQFF. In DNA form, the CDR3 reads TGTGCCAGCAGCCCAATGGGGACAGTTGGCAATGAGCAGTTCTTC.

In this sample, this clone turned up a few times. The rearrangement links TRBV30 to TRBJ1-3, with a tentative D call TRBD1 (5 bases). The germline V and J ends were trimmed by 0 bases and 1 base, with 7 bases remaining between them. CDR3 length: 14 residues. Germline V gene data show CDR1 as GTSNPN and CDR2 as SVGIG (reference sequence). The CDR3 DNA sequence: TGTGCCTGGAGTGTGGAGGGGTCTGGAAACACCATATATTTT. This gives the protein CAWSVEGSGNTIYF.

V is TRBV4-1 and J is TRBJ2-1; 9 nucleotides line up with TRBD1. V lost 5 bases, J lost 12 bases, and 5 bases stayed unmatched. Germline-derived CDR1 and CDR2 are MGHRA and YSYEKL. The CDR3 sequence is 12 residues long. Written as DNA, the CDR3 is TGCGCCAGCAGCTATGGGACAGGGTGGCAGTTCTTC. Protein sequence: CASSYGTGWQFF.

The genes are TRBV28 and TRBJ1-6, with TRBD1 as a possible D gene (5 bases). The CDR3 consists of 15 residues. V was shortened by 6 bases and J by 7 bases, with 16 bases between the two germline ends. Germline lookup yields CDR1 MDHEN and CDR2 SYDVKM. The CDR3 is CASSRRGTGNSPLHF. In DNA, the CDR3 is TGTGCCAGCAGCCGGCGGGGGACGGGGAATTCACCCCTCCACTTT.

Only a few counts were recorded for this clone. The rearrangement joins TRBV30 to TRBJ2-5; no definite D call. The germline CDR1 and CDR2 sequences are GTSNPN and SVGIG (reference sequence). The CDR3 is 12 amino acids. V shed 0 bases and J shed 4 bases, with 6 bases lying between them. In nucleotides, the CDR3 is TGTGCCTGGAGTGTACAGAGAGAGACCCAGTACTTC. Residues: CAWSVQRETQYF.

The chain recombines TRBV24-1 with TRBJ2-2; perhaps TRBD1 as D (6 bases). Germline-derived CDR1 and CDR2 are KGHDR and SFDVKD. V lost 7 bases, J lost 10 bases, and 18 bases lay in between. There are 14 residues in the CDR3. The CDR3 loop reads CATRPWRQVEELFF. The CDR3, as DNA: TGTGCCACCAGGCCGTGGCGACAGGTTGAGGAGCTGTTTTTT.